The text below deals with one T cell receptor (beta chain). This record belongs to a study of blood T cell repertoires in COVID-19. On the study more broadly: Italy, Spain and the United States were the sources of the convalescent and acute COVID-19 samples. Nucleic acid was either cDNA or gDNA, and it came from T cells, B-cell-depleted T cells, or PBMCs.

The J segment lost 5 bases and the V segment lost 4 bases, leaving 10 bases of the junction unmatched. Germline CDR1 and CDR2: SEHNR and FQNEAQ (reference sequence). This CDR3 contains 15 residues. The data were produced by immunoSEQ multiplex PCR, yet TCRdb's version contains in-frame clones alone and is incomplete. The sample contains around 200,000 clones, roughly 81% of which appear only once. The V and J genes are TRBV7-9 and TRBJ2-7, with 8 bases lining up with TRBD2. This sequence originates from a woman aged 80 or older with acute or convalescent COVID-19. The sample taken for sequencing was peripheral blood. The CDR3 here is CASSSLAGLVDEQYF. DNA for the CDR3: TGTGCCAGCAGCTCCTTAGCGGGACTGGTCGACGAGCAGTACTTC.